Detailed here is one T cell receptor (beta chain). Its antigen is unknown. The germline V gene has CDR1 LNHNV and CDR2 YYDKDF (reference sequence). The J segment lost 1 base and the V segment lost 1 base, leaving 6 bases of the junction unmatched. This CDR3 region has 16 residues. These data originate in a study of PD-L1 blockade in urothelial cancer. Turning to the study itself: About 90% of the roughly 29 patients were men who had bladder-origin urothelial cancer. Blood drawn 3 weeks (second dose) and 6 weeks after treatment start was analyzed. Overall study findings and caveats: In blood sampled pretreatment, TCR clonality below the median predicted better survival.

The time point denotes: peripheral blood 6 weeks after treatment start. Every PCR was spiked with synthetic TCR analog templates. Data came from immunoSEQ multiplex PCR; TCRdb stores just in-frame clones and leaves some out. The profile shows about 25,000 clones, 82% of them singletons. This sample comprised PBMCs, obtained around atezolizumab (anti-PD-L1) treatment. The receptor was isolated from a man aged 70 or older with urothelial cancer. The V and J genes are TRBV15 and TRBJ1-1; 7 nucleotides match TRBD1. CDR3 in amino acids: CATSRAQGIRNTEAFF. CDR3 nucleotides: TGTGCCACCAGCAGAGCACAGGGGATAAGGAACACTGAAGCTTTCTTT.